This T cell receptor beta chain was found in a study of blood T cell repertoires in COVID-19. This clone was observed a single time. Per germline, CDR1 SGDLS and CDR2 YYNGEE. The CDR3 covers 15 residues. With V trimmed by 0 bases and J by 7 bases, 5 bases remained unmatched. Measured with immunoSEQ multiplex PCR; TCRdb has only the in-frame clones, and not every one. Of about 180,000 clones in the sample, about 88% were seen once. The TCR comes from a young woman who had recovered from COVID-19. Specimen: PBMCs or T cells enriched from blood (not recorded which). The chain joins TRBV9 to TRBJ2-1, with TRBD2 matching 9 bases. CDR3 bases: TGTGCCAGCAGCGTAGTACTAGCGGGCGGAAATGAGCAGTTCTTC. Protein: CASSVVLAGGNEQFF.